This T cell receptor beta chain was observed in a study of blood T cell repertoires in COVID-19 (dated by TCRdb to between 2020 and 2021). With respect to the entire study: The collaborator samples originated in the United States, Italy and Spain and spanned the acute and convalescent phases of COVID-19. The prospective study material was composed of cDNA or gDNA derived from T cells, B-cell-depleted T cells, or PBMCs. Subjects who had been exposed to COVID-19, were actively infected with it, or had recovered from it provided the deeply sampled blood TCRbeta repertoires that made up the dataset. The repertoires were released in a freely available public database meant as a resource for research on the immune response to SARS-CoV-2. The samples were drawn from two sources: the first 160 participants of the ongoing ImmuneRACE study, and 1,000 to 1,500 subjects contributed by 6 global collaborators. The sample metadata nearly always contained a de-identified subject ID, COVID-19 status, age in years and sex. HLA class I and class II types, where available, came from metadata supplied by the sample provider rather than from assay-based typing.

The paper as a whole reports these results and caveats: How much clinical and demographic metadata was included differed by source and by participant, and the metadata was provided uncurated.

The immunoSEQ Assay, a bias-controlled multiplex PCR, was used to amplify TCRbeta CDR3 regions from genomic DNA. Per the authors' processing: The number of nucleated cells in each sample was estimated by amplification of reference gene primers within the assay. To quantify the absolute abundance of each unique TCRbeta CDR3 rearrangement, sequence reads were collapsed and filtered. Productive Simpson clonality was computed per sample as the square root of Simpson's diversity index over productive rearrangements. TCRdb stores this immuneACCESS table with in-frame sequences only. Part of the clones is absent; in the studies checked, under half of the shortfall reflects unresolved V genes, and no reason is known for the rest. That table furnishes V, J and clone size, whereas the DNA furnished D and trimming. Within this sample are around 150,000 clones, with roughly 81% of them counted one time only. Jointly, the top ten make up more than 6.5% of the sample.

Clipping removes 2 bases from V and 5 bases from J, with 4 as the unmatched junction base count. Reading from cysteine to phenylalanine, the CDR3 counts 15 amino acids. CDR3 DNA is the only sequence kept; it has 45 bases, read in frame from the first base. CDR1 and CDR2 were assigned from the germline V gene as SGHDN and FVKESK. Points on this clone: Its specific antigen is unknown. One base away there is no much larger clone; base qualities are not given.

In Seattle, one collaborating source enrolled patients while the infection was active and tracked those patients longitudinally over the course of disease. The collaborating institutions used their own protocols to collect whole blood in K2EDTA tubes. Collaborator samples were shipped for TCRbeta analysis as frozen whole blood, isolated PBMCs, or DNA extracted from either sample type. The origin of this receptor is a woman in her sixties with COVID-19, enrolled during active disease. In this chain, TRBV14 is recombined with TRBJ2-4, and 9 junctional nucleotides match TRBD1. Input material: peripheral blood. The bases are TGTGCCAGCAGCCAATGGGGGACAGGGCAAAACATTCAGTACTTC. Its translation is CASSQWGTGQNIQYF.